This T cell receptor beta chain comes out of a study of shared clonotypes between healthy human individuals (dated by TCRdb to the early 2020s). For the wider study: A couple of women and a few men aged 18 to 49 years were included in the cohort. To estimate repertoire size and how much clonotype sharing occurs between individuals, the study deeply sequenced the blood TCR repertoires of a handful of healthy adults. Different laboratories and diverse techniques were used to prepare libraries and sequence TCR repertoires, to increase sequencing depth and limit assay-specific biases. Each donor's leukapheresis produced roughly between about 0.9 and 9.5 billion PBMCs.

The donors were healthy, HIV-negative adults with no recently reported acute infections or vaccinations. All donors were Caucasian adults living in Nashville, Tennessee, USA. For unsorted samples, 96 million or so PBMCs were counted, and genomic DNA was extracted using the QIAamp DNA Blood Mini kit. Blood was collected by leukapheresis, and PBMCs were isolated by Ficoll-Histopaque density gradient centrifugation and then cryopreserved in liquid nitrogen vapor phase. Using the deep immunoSEQ assay, TCR CDR3 regions were amplified from genomic DNA by multiplex PCR. Extracted genomic DNA from each cell subset was spread evenly across all wells of several immunoSEQ 96-well plates, with each plate serving as a replicate. For unsorted PBMC, each replicate PCR was loaded with roughly 270 ng genomic DNA, equivalent to tens of thousands of T cell genomes. Unsorted PBMC genomic DNA was sequenced across ten immunoSEQ deep assay plates. Purified libraries were measured with a Qubit 3.0 fluorometer, size-checked on a Bioanalyzer 2100, and measured again with the KAPA Library Quantification kit. Every immunoSEQ 96-well plate was sequenced on a dedicated single-read 150-cycle Illumina NextSeq 550 flow cell. The original methods were these. The immunoSEQ output contained only junctional sequences without quality scores, so filtering could not match that applied to full-length reads. Sequences were annotated with PyIR, a Python wrapper for IgBLAST v1.9, using IMGT germline references to assign V/J genes and CDR3. Reads were filtered out if the reads had weak V/J assignments (E-value above 1e-6), no CDR3, stop codons, out-of-frame junctions, or ambiguous translated residues. V3J clonotypes were defined as sequences sharing an identical inferred V gene, J gene, and CDR3 amino acid sequence. Percentage overlap between repertoires was calculated by dividing the number of shared unique clonotypes by the size of the smaller repertoire. Richness of each repertoire was evaluated using RTK rarefaction, the Chao1 estimator, and Recon v2.1 estimates of unobserved clonotypes. This is the immuneACCESS table as TCRdb keeps it, with only in-frame sequences that have V and J called. A part of the clones is gone; compared with another copy, unresolved V genes explain less than half, and the rest is unexplained. That table gives V, J and clone size, and the DNA gave D and trimming. Recorded for this sample are around 530,000 clones; about 80% of them occurred a single time. The ten largest clones represent about 12% of the sample.

The paper as a whole reports these results and caveats: The small number of donors limited the genetic and exposure-history diversity represented. Pairwise subsampling led to the expectation that sequencing depth would affect the degree of clonotype sharing among donors. Sampling was restricted to blood, and TCR repertoires in tissue are likely to differ from TCR repertoires in blood.

In the germline V gene (reference sequence), CDR1 corresponds to LNHDA and CDR2 to SQIVND. Trimming at the junction amounts to 2 bases on V and 1 base on J, and the germline ends lie 11 bases apart. From the cysteine through the phenylalanine, the CDR3 covers 15 amino acids. Of the read, only the CDR3 DNA is kept; its 45 bases are in frame from base 1. As for this clone: Its cognate antigen has yet to be identified. No much larger clonotype is one base removed from it; base qualities were not supplied.

Sequencing was performed on PBMCs. This TCR derives from a woman aged 40-49 years in good health. Some clones in this sample may be carry-over from other donors' samples. Recombination connected TRBV19 to TRBJ1-2; the D segment cannot be called with confidence. The DNA sequence reads TGTGCCAGTAGTATAAATCCAGGTCTTAACTATGGCTACACCTTC. Its product reads: CASSINPGLNYGYTF.